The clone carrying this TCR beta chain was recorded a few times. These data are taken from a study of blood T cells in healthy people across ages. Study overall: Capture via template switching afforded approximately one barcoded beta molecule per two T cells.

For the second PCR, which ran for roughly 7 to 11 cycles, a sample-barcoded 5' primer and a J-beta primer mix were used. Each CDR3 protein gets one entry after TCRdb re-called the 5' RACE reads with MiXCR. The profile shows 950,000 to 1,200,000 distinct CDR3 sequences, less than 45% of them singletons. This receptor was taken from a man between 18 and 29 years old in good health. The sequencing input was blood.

The CDR3: CSARTPREQYF. The CDR3 DNA sequence: TGCAGTGCTAGGACTCCCCGCGAGCAGTACTTC. The genes are TRBV20-1 and TRBJ2-5; no clear D gene. The tail of the sequence fits TRBJ2-7 better, so the J call may be wrong. Germline values: CDR1 DFQATT, CDR2 SNEGSKA (reference sequence). CDR3 length equals 11 residues.